This entry lists 18 T cell receptor beta chains sequenced from one sample in a study of blood T cell repertoires in COVID-19. Only in-frame clones appear in the TCRdb table, and some are missing; sequencing was by immunoSEQ multiplex PCR. The table lists fewer than 250,000 clones, 84% of them singletons. Sequences were obtained from peripheral blood. The receptor source for this set is a woman aged 80 or older with COVID-19, enrolled during active disease.

This clone was observed once. The V gene is TRBV5-6, the J gene TRBJ1-2, with D hard to call. CDR1 SGHDT and CDR2 YYEEEE come from the germline V gene. The CDR3 is 14 amino acids. Trimming took 1 base from V and 7 from J, leaving 14 bases between them. In DNA form, the CDR3 reads TGTGCCAGCAGCTTGAAGGAGCGGTTGGGTGGCTACACCTTC. Amino acid sequence: CASSLKERLGGYTF. The complete variable domain, with remaining parts taken from reference TRBV5-6 and TRBJ1-2, reads DAGVTQSPTHLIKTRGQQVTLRCSPKSGHDTVSWYQQALGQGPQFIFQYYEEEERQRGNFPDRFSGHQFPNYSSELNVNALLLGDSALYLCASSLKERLGGYTFGSGTRLTVV.

The sample holds one count of this clone. This chain joins TRBV2 and TRBJ1-6; 8 nucleotides line up with TRBD1. The germline V gene has CDR1 SNHLY and CDR2 FYNNEI. Trimming removed 8 bases from V and 8 bases from J; junction bases left unmatched: 8. The CDR3 contains 14 residues. DNA for the CDR3: TGTGCCAGCGGAGGACAGGGATTACATTCACCCCTCCACTTT. It translates to CASGGQGLHSPLHF.

On this clone itself: Other nucleotide sequences from this sample produce the same CDR3. J is TRBJ1-2 and V is TRBV6-5; D perhaps matches TRBD1 (6 bases). Trimming took off 5 bases at V and 2 bases at J, with 9 bases between the two ends. The CDR3 runs to 13 residues. In germline, CDR1 is MNHEY, CDR2 SVGAGI. The CDR3 reads CASSSTGNYGYTF. Here the CDR3 DNA reads TGTGCCAGCAGTAGCACAGGGAACTATGGCTACACCTTC.

This clone was seen more than once but under ten times. The rearrangement uses TRBV28 and TRBJ2-2; D gene unclear. Trimming stripped 10 bases from V and 6 bases from J, with 12 bases between. The CDR3 is 12 residues long. Germline loops: CDR1 MDHEN, CDR2 SYDVKM. CDR3 in amino acids: CATTSQAGELFF. The CDR3 coding sequence is TGTGCCACCACCTCTCAGGCCGGGGAGCTGTTTTTT. Combining the CDR3 with reference TRBV28 and TRBJ2-2 gives the whole variable domain DVKVTQSSRYLVKRTGEKVFLECVQDMDHENMFWYRQDPGLGLRLIYFSYDVKMKEKGDIPEGYSVSREKKERFSLILESASTNQTSMYLCATTSQAGELFFGEGSRLTVL.

This chain joins TRBV5-1 and TRBJ2-5; 7 bases are a match to TRBD1. Trimming at V came to 6 bases and at J to 2 bases, leaving 7 bases not matched to a gene. The germline CDR1 and CDR2 sequences are SGHRS and YFSETQ. The CDR3 sequence is 14 residues long. In nucleotides, the CDR3 is TGCGCCAGCAAACTAGGGACAGCACAAGAGACCCAGTACTTC. Amino acid sequence: CASKLGTAQETQYF.

The chain couples TRBV2 to TRBJ1-5; tentative D call: TRBD1 (6 bases). Germline assignment: CDR1 SNHLY and CDR2 FYNNEI. The ends were cut back, 5 bases at V and 1 base at J, with 9 bases in the middle. The CDR3 spans 14 residues. In DNA, the CDR3 is TGTGCCAGCAGTACGGGGACAAGCAATCAGCCCCAGCATTTT. Protein product: CASSTGTSNQPQHF.

This chain uses TRBV5-4 with TRBJ1-2, with D tentatively TRBD1 (5 bases). V dropped 0 bases and J dropped 0 bases, with 9 bases sitting between them. CDR3 length: 15 residues. Germline values: CDR1 SGHNT, CDR2 YYREEE (reference sequence). CDR3: CASSLDQGSNYGYTF. The CDR3 nucleotides are TGTGCCAGCAGCTTGGATCAGGGATCTAACTATGGCTACACCTTC.

The chain joins TRBV6-1 to TRBJ1-4, with D unclear. CDR3 length: 14 residues. In germline, CDR1 is MNHNS, CDR2 SASEGT. The V end was cut by 3 bases, the J end by 8 bases, with 13 bases between. CDR3 sequence (DNA): TGTGCCAGCAGTGACAGTCTTGCGAGGGAAAAACTGTTTTTT. Its translation is CASSDSLAREKLFF.

The chain uses TRBV11-2 and TRBJ1-6; D gene ambiguous. CDR1 is SGHAT, CDR2 FQNNGV, per germline. The CDR3 runs to 12 residues. V shed 3 bases and J shed 9 bases, with 6 bases lying between them. CDR3 sequence reads: CASSFEPSPLHF. DNA of the CDR3: TGTGCCAGCAGCTTTGAGCCTTCACCCCTCCACTTT.

A word on this clone: This CDR3 is also generated by other DNA sequences in the sample. V usage is TRBV3-1 (or the pseudogene TRBV3-2) and J usage is TRBJ1-1; D unclear. CDR1 is LGHDT and CDR2 is YNNKEL in the germline V gene (reference sequence). This CDR3 is built from 13 residues. The V gene lost 2 bases and the J gene lost 4 bases, with 8 bases spanning the gap. The CDR3 sequence: CASSQLGGTEAFF. The CDR3 region has the DNA TGTGCCAGCAGCCAACTGGGAGGCACTGAAGCTTTCTTT.

CDR3 nucleotide sequence: TGCGCCAGCAGTGAACATACAGGGAACACTGAAGCTTTCTTT. Its protein is CASSEHTGNTEAFF. The rearrangement uses TRBV23-1 and TRBJ1-1, with D tentatively TRBD1 (5 bases). TRBV23-1 is placed among ORFs of uncertain function. Deletions cut 5 bases from V and 1 base from J, with 11 bases between. The CDR3 totals 14 residues.

The chain couples TRBV24-1 to TRBJ2-3, with 11 bases matching TRBD2. V shed 3 bases, J shed 0 bases, and the junction held 4 bases outside the gene matches. This CDR3 is built from 17 residues. Germline assignment: CDR1 KGHDR and CDR2 SFDVKD. CDR3 DNA sequence: TGTGCCACCAGTGATCCTAGCGGGGGGCCCAGCACAGATACGCAGTATTTT. Protein sequence: CATSDPSGGPSTDTQYF.

Only one count was recorded for this clone. The DNA for the CDR3 is TGTGCCAGCAGCTTAGGACGGCGGGTCACAGATACGCAGTATTTT. This sequence encodes CASSLGRRVTDTQYF. V is TRBV7-6 and J is TRBJ2-3; D might be TRBD2 (5 bases). CDR3 length equals 15 residues. The germline V gene has CDR1 SGHVS and CDR2 FNYEAQ. V lost 1 base, J lost 2 bases, and 10 bases lay in between.

V is TRBV5-4 and J is TRBJ2-6; tentatively, D is TRBD2 (5 bases). The germline gives CDR1 SGHNT, CDR2 YYREEE (reference sequence). V lost 3 bases and J 1 base, leaving 17 bases between the germline ends. This CDR3 has 18 amino acids. The CDR3 coding sequence is TGTGCCAGCAGCTCACCGACGGGATCGGCGTCTGGGGCCAACGTCCTGACTTTC. Its protein product is CASSSPTGSASGANVLTF.

The J gene is TRBJ2-7, the V gene TRBV20-1, with D possibly matching TRBD1 (6 bases). The CDR3 loop spans 15 amino acids. CDR1 and CDR2 (germline): DFQATT, SNEGSKA (reference sequence). V was pared by 3 bases and J by 8 bases, with 23 bases between. The CDR3 loop is CSASRPMPGEVQQYF. Written as DNA, the CDR3 is TGCAGTGCTAGTAGACCTATGCCAGGGGAAGTGCAGCAGTACTTC.

There are a few counts of this clone. The chain carries TRBV7-8 and TRBJ2-7; the match to TRBD1 covers 11 bases. V gave up 4 bases and J gave up 7 bases; unmatched junction bases: 6. From germline, CDR1 is SGHVS and CDR2 FQNEAQ. This CDR3 contains 14 residues. This CDR3 reads CASSSRDRGFEQYV. CDR3 DNA sequence: TGTGCCAGCAGCTCCCGGGACAGGGGGTTTGAGCAGTACGTC.

V gene TRBV10-3 combines with J gene TRBJ2-5, with 10 bases matching TRBD2. The CDR3 has 15 residues. V trimming: 11 bases; J trimming: 2 bases; junction bases outside the gene matches: 11. The germline V gene encodes CDR1 ENHRY and CDR2 SYGVKD. Here the CDR3 DNA reads TGTGCCCTATCCAGAGAGCGGGGGGGGCAAGAGACCCAGTACTTC. As protein: CALSRERGGQETQYF.

This clone occurred once. J is TRBJ2-3 and V is TRBV7-2; 11 bases match TRBD2. The CDR3 has 17 amino acids. Germline values: CDR1 SGHTA, CDR2 FQGNSA. After removal of 1 base from V and 5 bases from J, the junction contained 8 bases not matched to a gene. In DNA form, the CDR3 reads TGTGCCAGCAGCTTAGGGAGGGCTAGCGGGGGGTTAGATACGCAGTATTTT. Protein: CASSLGRASGGLDTQYF.